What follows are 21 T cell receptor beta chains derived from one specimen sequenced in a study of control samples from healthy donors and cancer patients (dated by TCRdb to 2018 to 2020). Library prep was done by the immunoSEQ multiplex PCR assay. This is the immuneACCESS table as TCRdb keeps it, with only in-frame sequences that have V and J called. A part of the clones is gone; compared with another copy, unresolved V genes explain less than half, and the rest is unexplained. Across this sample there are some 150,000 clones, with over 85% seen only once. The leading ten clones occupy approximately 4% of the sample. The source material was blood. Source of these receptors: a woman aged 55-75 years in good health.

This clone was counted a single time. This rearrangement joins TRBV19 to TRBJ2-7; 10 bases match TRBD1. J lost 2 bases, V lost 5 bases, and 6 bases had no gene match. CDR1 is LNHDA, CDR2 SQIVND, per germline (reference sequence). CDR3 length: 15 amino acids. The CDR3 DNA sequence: TGTGCCAGTAGTGCCGGGACAGGGGCTACCTACGAGCAGTACTTC. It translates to CASSAGTGATYEQYF.

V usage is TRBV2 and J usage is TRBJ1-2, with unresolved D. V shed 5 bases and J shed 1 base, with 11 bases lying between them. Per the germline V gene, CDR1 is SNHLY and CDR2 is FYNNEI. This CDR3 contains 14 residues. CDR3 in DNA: TGTGCCAGCAGTTCGAATGTGGGTAACTATGGCTACACCTTC. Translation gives CASSSNVGNYGYTF.

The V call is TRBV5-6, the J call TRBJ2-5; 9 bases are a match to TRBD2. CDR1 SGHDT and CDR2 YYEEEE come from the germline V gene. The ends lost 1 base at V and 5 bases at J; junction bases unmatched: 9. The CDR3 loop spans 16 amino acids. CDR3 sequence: CASSLKGGGAVETQYF. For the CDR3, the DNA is TGTGCCAGCAGCTTGAAGGGCGGGGGGGCAGTGGAGACCCAGTACTTC.

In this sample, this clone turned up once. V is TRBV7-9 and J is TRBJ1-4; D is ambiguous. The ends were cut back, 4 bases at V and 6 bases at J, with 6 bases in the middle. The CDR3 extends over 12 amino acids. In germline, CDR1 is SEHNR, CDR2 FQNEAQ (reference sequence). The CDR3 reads CASSSADEKLFF. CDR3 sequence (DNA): TGTGCCAGCAGCTCAGCGGATGAAAAACTGTTTTTT.

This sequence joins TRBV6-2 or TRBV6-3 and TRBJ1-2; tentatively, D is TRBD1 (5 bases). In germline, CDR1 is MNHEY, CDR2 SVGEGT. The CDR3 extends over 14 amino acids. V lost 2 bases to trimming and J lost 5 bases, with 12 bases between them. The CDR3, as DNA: TGTGCCAGCAGTTACGAGGGACCTTATTATGGCTACACCTTC. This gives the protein CASSYEGPYYGYTF.

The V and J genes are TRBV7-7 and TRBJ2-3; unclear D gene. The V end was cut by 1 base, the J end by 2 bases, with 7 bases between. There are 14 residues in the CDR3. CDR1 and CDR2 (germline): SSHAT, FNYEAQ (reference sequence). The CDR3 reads CASSLGLPTDTQYF. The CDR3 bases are TGTGCCAGCAGCTTAGGGTTGCCCACAGATACGCAGTATTTT.

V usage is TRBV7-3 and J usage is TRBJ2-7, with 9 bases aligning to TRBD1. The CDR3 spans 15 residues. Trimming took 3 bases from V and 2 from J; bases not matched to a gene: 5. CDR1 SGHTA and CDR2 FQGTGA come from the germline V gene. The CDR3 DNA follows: TGTGCCAGCAGCTTCGACGGGACAGGGCCCTACGAGCAGTACTTC. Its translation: CASSFDGTGPYEQYF.

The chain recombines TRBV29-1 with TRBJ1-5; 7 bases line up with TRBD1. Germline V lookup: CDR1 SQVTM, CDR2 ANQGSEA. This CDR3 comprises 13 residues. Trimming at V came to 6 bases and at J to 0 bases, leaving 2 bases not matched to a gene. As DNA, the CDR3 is TGCAGCGTCAGGGGGAGTAGCAATCAGCCCCAGCATTTT. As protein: CSVRGSSNQPQHF. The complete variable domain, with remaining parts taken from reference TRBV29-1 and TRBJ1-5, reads SAVISQKPSRDICQRGTSLTIQCQVDSQVTMMFWYRQQPGQSLTLIATANQGSEATYESGFVIDKFPISRPNLTFSTLTVSNMSPEDSSIYLCSVRGSSNQPQHFGDGTRLSIL.

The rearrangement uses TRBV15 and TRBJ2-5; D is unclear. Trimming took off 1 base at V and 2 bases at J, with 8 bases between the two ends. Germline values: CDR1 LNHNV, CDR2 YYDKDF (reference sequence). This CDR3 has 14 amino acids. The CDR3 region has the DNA TGTGCCACCAGCAGAGTTGGGATTCAAGAGACCCAGTACTTC. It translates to CATSRVGIQETQYF. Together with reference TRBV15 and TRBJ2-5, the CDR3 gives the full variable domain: DAMVIQNPRYQVTQFGKPVTLSCSQTLNHNVMYWYQQKSSQAPKLLFHYYDKDFNNEADTPDNFQSRRPNTSFCFLDIRSPGLGDTAMYLCATSRVGIQETQYFGPGTRLLVL.

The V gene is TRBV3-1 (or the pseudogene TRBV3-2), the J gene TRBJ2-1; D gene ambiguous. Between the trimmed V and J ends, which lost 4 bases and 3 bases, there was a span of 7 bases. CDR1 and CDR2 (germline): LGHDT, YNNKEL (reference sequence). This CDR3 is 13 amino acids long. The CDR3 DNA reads TGTGCCAGCAGCCCTGGCGGCTACAATGAGCAGTTCTTC. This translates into CASSPGGYNEQFF.

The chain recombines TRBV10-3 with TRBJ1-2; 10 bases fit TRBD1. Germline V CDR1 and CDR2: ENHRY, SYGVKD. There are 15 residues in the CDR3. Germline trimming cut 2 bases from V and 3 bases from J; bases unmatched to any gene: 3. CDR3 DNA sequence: TGTGCCATCAGTGAGGGGACAGGGGCCTACTATGGCTACACCTTC. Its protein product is CAISEGTGAYYGYTF.

The CDR3 DNA reads TGTGCCAGCAGCCCAAGAACGGACACTACCGGGGAGCTGTTTTTT. Amino acid sequence: CASSPRTDTTGELFF. The J gene is TRBJ2-2, the V gene TRBV7-9; possibly TRBD1 for D (5 bases). V was pared by 5 bases and J by 5 bases, with 15 bases between. The germline CDR1 and CDR2 sequences are SEHNR and FQNEAQ (reference sequence). The CDR3 length is 15 residues.

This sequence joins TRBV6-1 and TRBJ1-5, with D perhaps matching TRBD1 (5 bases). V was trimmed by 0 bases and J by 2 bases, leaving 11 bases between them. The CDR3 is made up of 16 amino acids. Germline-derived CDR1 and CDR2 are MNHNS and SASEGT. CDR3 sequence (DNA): TGTGCCAGCAGTGAAGCCCGGGGGGTGCGCAATCAGCCCCAGCATTTT. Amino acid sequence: CASSEARGVRNQPQHF.

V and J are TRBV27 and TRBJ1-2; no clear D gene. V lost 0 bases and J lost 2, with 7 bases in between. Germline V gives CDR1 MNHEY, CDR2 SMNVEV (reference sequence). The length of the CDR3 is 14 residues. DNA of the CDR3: TGTGCCAGCAGTTTATCGCGGCTAAACTATGGCTACACCTTC. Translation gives CASSLSRLNYGYTF.

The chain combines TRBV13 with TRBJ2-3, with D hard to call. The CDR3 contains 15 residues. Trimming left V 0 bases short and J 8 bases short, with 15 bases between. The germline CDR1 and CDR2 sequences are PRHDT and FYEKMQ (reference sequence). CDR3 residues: CASSLGLKQETTQYF. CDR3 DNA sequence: TGTGCCAGCAGCTTAGGCCTTAAACAAGAAACTACGCAGTATTTT.

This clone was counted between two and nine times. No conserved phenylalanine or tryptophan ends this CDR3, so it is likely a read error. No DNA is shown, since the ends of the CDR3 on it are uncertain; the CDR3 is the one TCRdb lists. The CDR3 here is CSATGGWIII. The chain is built from TRBV20-1 and TRBJ1-1; the table names TRBD1, a call not compared with the DNA. Germline V gives CDR1 DFQATT, CDR2 SNEGSKA (reference sequence). The CDR3 is 10 amino acids long, termini counted.

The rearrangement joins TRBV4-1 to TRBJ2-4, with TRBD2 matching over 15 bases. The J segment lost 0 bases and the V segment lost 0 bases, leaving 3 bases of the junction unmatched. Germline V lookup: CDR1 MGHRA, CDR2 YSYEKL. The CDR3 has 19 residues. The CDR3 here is CASSQDGLAGGLAKNIQYF. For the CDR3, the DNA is TGCGCCAGCAGCCAAGATGGACTAGCGGGGGGGCTAGCCAAAAACATTCAGTACTTC.

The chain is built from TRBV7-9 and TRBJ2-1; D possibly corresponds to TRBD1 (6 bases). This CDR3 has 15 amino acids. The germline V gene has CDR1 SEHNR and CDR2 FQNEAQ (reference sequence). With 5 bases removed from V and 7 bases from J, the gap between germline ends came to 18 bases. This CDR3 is CASSPGQGYSNEQFF. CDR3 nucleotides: TGTGCCAGCAGCCCAGGGCAGGGGTATAGTAATGAGCAGTTCTTC.

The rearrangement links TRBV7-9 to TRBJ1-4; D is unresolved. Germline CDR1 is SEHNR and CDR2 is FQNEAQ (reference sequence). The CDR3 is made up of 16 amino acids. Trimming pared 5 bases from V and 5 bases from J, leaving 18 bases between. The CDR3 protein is CASSPPTRTPNEKLFF. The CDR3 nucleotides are TGTGCCAGCAGCCCACCAACCCGAACCCCGAATGAAAAACTGTTTTTT.

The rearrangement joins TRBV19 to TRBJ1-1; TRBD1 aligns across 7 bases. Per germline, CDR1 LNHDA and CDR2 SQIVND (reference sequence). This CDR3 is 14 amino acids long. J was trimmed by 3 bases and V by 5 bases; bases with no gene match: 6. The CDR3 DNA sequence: TGTGCCAGTAGTCCGGGACAGCTCTACACTGAAGCTTTCTTT. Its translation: CASSPGQLYTEAFF. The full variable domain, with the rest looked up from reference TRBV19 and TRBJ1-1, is DGGITQSPKYLFRKEGQNVTLSCEQNLNHDAMYWYRQDPGQGLRLIYYSQIVNDFQKGDIAEGYSVSREKKESFPLTVTSAQKNPTAFYLCASSPGQLYTEAFFGQGTRLTVV.

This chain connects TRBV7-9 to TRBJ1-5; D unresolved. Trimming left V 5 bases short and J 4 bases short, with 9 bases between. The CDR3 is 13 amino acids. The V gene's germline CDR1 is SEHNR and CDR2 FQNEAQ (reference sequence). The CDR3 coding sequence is TGTGCCAGCAGCCTAGTGGGGAATCAGCCCCAGCATTTT. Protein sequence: CASSLVGNQPQHF.